The source of this T cell receptor beta chain is a study of identical twins. A few counts support this clonotype. Its specificity is not known. The junction had 9 bases not matched to a gene; V was cut back by 6 bases and J by 11 bases. The CDR3 extends over 13 amino acids. General study points: Zero-insertion analyses might be partly confounded by invariant T cells like MAIT and iNKT.

Each cDNA held unique molecular identifiers, and template switching gave it a universal primer site. MiXCR, run by TCRdb on the 5' RACE reads, gives a single entry per CDR3 protein. Of some 730,000 distinct CDR3 sequences listed, roughly 18% are singletons. These data are also associated with another study on T cells expressing NK-cell markers. That paper states: The sequencing cohort of eight donors included seven HCMV-seropositive individuals and one seronegative individual.

This rearrangement joins TRBV12-3 or TRBV12-4 to TRBJ1-4; 7 nucleotides match TRBD1. What was sequenced was PBMCs. The receptor comes from a woman between 18 and 29 years old in good health. The CDR3 nucleotides read TGTGCCAGCAGGAAAGATCAGACAGGGAAACTGTTTTTT. Protein: CASRKDQTGKLFF.